This section outlines one T cell receptor beta chain sequence together with its context. This sample was included in a study of blood T cell repertoires in COVID-19. Study summary: COVID-19 samples, acute and convalescent, were from the United States, Italy and Spain. The analysed material was cDNA or gDNA that came from T cells, B-cell-depleted T cells, or PBMCs.

As processed by the authors: Amplification of reference gene primers was used by the study to estimate nucleated cell counts. Generated by immunoSEQ multiplex PCR, the TCRdb table keeps only in-frame clones and is missing some. V and J calls and clone size follow that table, whereas D and trimming were derived from the DNA. The sample gives a few hundred thousand clones, 65% to 90% of which show up once; 4% to 5.5% is in the top ten. Germline loops: CDR1 MDHEN, CDR2 SYDVKM. Trimming removed 7 bases at V and 3 bases at J, with 16 bases between. The CDR3 spans 15 residues. This TCR came from a human donor in a cohort sampled during active COVID-19. The chain links TRBV28 to TRBJ1-3; unclear D gene. Sequencing was performed on peripheral blood. The CDR3 region is CASKSAGEGGNTIYF. CDR3 DNA sequence: TGTGCCAGCAAATCGGCGGGAGAAGGTGGAAACACCATATATTTT.